The T cell receptor beta chain described here comes from a study of blood T cell repertoires in COVID-19. About the study: The cDNA or gDNA used as material had been derived from T cells, B-cell-depleted T cells, or PBMCs.

The CDR3 is 15 residues long. The V segment lost 6 bases and the J segment 7 bases; nucleotides outside the gene matches: 13. Per the germline V gene, CDR1 is MNHEY and CDR2 is SVGAGI. The table came from immunoSEQ multiplex PCR; TCRdb's copy has only in-frame clones and leaves some out. The sample carries some 260,000 clones, 86% recorded once. Input material: PBMCs or T cells enriched from blood (not recorded which). This chain links TRBV6-5 with TRBJ1-2, with TRBD1 matching over 8 bases. The sequence was obtained from a middle-aged man who had recovered from COVID-19. The DNA for the CDR3 is TGTGCCAGCAGCGAGGACAGGGAGACTTATGGTGGCTACACCTTC. Translating gives CASSEDRETYGGYTF.